Shown below are 11 T cell receptor beta chains from a single sample sequenced in a study of a mutant IDH1 vaccine in newly diagnosed glioma. For these TCRs, the target antigens are not known. The protocol was immunoSEQ multiplex PCR, while the TCRdb copy is restricted to in-frame clones and leaves out a portion. The sample shows roughly 49,000 clones, over 80% of them seen only once. Time point here: week 35, safety follow-up. The investigators gave 300 ug of mutant IDH1 20-mer peptide in each vaccine dose, together with topical imiquimod. Source: PBMCs, taken from a glioma patient whose treatment included an IDH1 peptide vaccine. The receptors stem from a man aged 50 or older with glioma.

This clone was seen a handful of times. The rearrangement links TRBV6-5 to TRBJ1-5; TRBD1 matches at 9 bases. Germline lookup yields CDR1 MNHEY and CDR2 SVGAGI. This CDR3 region has 15 residues. V trimming: 2 bases; J trimming: 6 bases; junction bases outside the gene matches: 5. In DNA form, the CDR3 reads TGTGCCAGCAGTTACGGACGGACAGGGGCTCAGCCCCAGCATTTT. It is translated as CASSYGRTGAQPQHF.

The rearrangement uses TRBV10-3 and TRBJ2-7; D may be TRBD1 or TRBD2 (5 bases each). The CDR3 is made up of 13 amino acids. Germline-derived CDR1 and CDR2 are ENHRY and SYGVKD. V was shortened by 2 bases and J by 4 bases, with 9 bases between the two germline ends. DNA for the CDR3: TGTGCCATCAGTGAGCGGGGCCTTTACGAGCAGTACTTC. Residues: CAISERGLYEQYF.

This rearrangement joins TRBV5-6 to TRBJ2-5, with 8 bases matching TRBD2. The germline V gene has CDR1 SGHDT and CDR2 YYEEEE. The CDR3 totals 17 residues. After removal of 0 bases from V and 5 bases from J, the junction contained 12 bases not matched to a gene. The CDR3 loop is CASSLGWGAGTRETQYF. CDR3 DNA sequence: TGTGCCAGCAGCTTGGGCTGGGGGGCAGGGACTAGGGAGACCCAGTACTTC.

The rearrangement uses TRBV14 and TRBJ2-5, with TRBD2 matching 10 bases. Germline V gene data show CDR1 as SGHDN and CDR2 as FVKESK. This CDR3 has 16 residues. V lost 1 base to trimming and J lost 4 bases; unmatched junction nucleotides: 6. This CDR3 reads CASSQGLLAGIETQYF. The CDR3 region has the DNA TGTGCCAGCAGCCAAGGTCTACTAGCGGGAATAGAGACCCAGTACTTC.

The chain couples TRBV19 to TRBJ1-5; 9 nucleotides align to TRBD1. Trimming removed 7 bases from V and 2 bases from J; junction bases left unmatched: 9. The CDR3 spans 16 residues. The germline V gene encodes CDR1 LNHDA and CDR2 SQIVND (reference sequence). The CDR3 here is CASTPVGQGGNQPQHF. CDR3 sequence (DNA): TGTGCCAGTACCCCGGTGGGACAGGGCGGCAATCAGCCCCAGCATTTT.

This chain connects TRBV5-5 to TRBJ1-1, with unresolved D. Germline V gene sequence: CDR1 SGHKS, CDR2 YYEKEE (reference sequence). The CDR3 has 14 amino acids. The V and J ends lost 0 bases and 8 bases respectively, with 14 bases between them. In DNA, the CDR3 is TGTGCCAGCAGCTTGGGGGGTGGCTCAAAGGAAGCTTTCTTT. This translates into CASSLGGGSKEAFF.

This clone was counted a few times. DNA for the CDR3: TGTGCCAGCAGTTACAAGAGGGGGTACAATGAGCAGTTCTTC. Amino acid sequence: CASSYKRGYNEQFF. J is TRBJ2-1 and V is TRBV6-5, with a weak D call TRBD1 (6 bases). Trimming left V 2 bases short and J 4 bases short, with 9 bases between. The CDR3 spans 14 residues. Germline V gives CDR1 MNHEY, CDR2 SVGAGI.

The chain links TRBV29-1 to TRBJ1-1; D unresolved. This CDR3 spans 12 amino acids. The V end was cut by 4 bases, the J end by 0 bases, with 6 bases between. In germline, CDR1 is SQVTM, CDR2 ANQGSEA. CDR3 in DNA: TGCAGCGTTGTAGGCATGAACACTGAAGCTTTCTTT. Amino acids: CSVVGMNTEAFF.

This clone was detected only once. The chain combines TRBV6-6 with TRBJ2-7; D possibly corresponds to TRBD1 (6 bases). Trimming removed 0 bases from V and 3 bases from J, with 15 bases in between. The CDR3 spans 16 residues. Looked up from germline, CDR1 is MNHNY and CDR2 is SVGAGI (reference sequence). This CDR3 reads CASSYSTEDRSYEQYF. The CDR3 DNA follows: TGTGCCAGCAGTTACTCGACTGAAGACAGGAGCTACGAGCAGTACTTC.

V is TRBV7-9 and J is TRBJ1-5, with a tentative D call TRBD1 (6 bases). Germline CDR1 SEHNR, CDR2 FQNEAQ (reference sequence). The V end was cut by 7 bases, the J end by 0 bases, with 22 bases between. The CDR3 covers 18 residues. In DNA form, the CDR3 reads TGTGCCAGCAACTATATAGGGGGGCCCTCGTATAGCAATCAGCCCCAGCATTTT. This gives the protein CASNYIGGPSYSNQPQHF. Based on the CDR3 plus reference TRBV7-9 and TRBJ1-5, the full variable domain is DTGVSQNPRHKITKRGQNVTFRCDPISEHNRLYWYRQTLGQGPEFLTYFQNEAQLEKSRLLSDRFSAERPKGSFSTLEIQRTEQGDSAMYLCASNYIGGPSYSNQPQHFGDGTRLSIL.

In nucleotides, the CDR3 is TGTGCCAGCAGCATCACAGATACGCAGTATTTT. This codes for CASSITDTQYF. The chain couples TRBV9 to TRBJ2-3; no clear D. Trimming cost V 4 bases and J 2 bases, with 2 bases left between them. There are 11 residues in the CDR3. CDR1 and CDR2 (germline): SGDLS, YYNGEE. The full variable domain, its missing parts supplied by reference TRBV9 and TRBJ2-3, is DSGVTQTPKHLITATGQRVTLRCSPRSGDLSVYWYQQSLDQGLQFLIQYYNGEERAKGNILERFSAQQFPDLHSELNLSSLELGDSALYFCASSITDTQYFGPGTRLTVL.